One and the same sample provided the 27 T cell receptor beta chains below, sequenced in a study of cytomegalovirus exposure and HLA in healthy donors (dated 2017 in TCRdb). The method was the immunoSEQ multiplex PCR assay. For the multiplex PCR, a mixture combining 60 forward primers for TCR Vbeta segments and 13 reverse primers for TCR Jbeta segments was used. The immuneACCESS repertoire file appears here via TCRdb, limited to in-frame rearrangements. These files lack a portion of the clones; in checked studies, under half of the deficit traces to unresolved V genes, and the cause of the others is not known. This sample lists about 140,000 clones; 76% were detected once. In total, the top ten clones hold about 2% of the sample. What was sequenced was PBMCs. Every receptor here comes from a woman aged 40 to 50 in good health and CMV-seronegative.

This clone was seen only once. The chain links TRBV19 to TRBJ2-2, with D perhaps TRBD2 (5 bases). The CDR3 sequence is 13 residues long. V lost 8 bases and J lost 6, with 13 bases in between. Germline CDR1 reads LNHDA; CDR2 reads SQIVND (reference sequence). The CDR3 loop is CASSERAAGELFF. The CDR3 coding sequence is TGTGCCAGTTCGGAGAGGGCGGCCGGGGAGCTGTTTTTT.

V gene TRBV5-1 combines with J gene TRBJ2-1; TRBD1 matches 8 bases. CDR3 length equals 15 residues. Germline V gives CDR1 SGHRS, CDR2 YFSETQ. The V gene end was trimmed by 2 bases and the J gene end by 2 bases; junction bases not matched to a gene: 3. The CDR3 DNA reads TGCGCCAGCAGCTTCACGGGACAGGCCTACAATGAGCAGTTCTTC. Its protein product is CASSFTGQAYNEQFF.

This clone was seen once. The rearrangement links TRBV19 to TRBJ2-6; TRBD2 is a possible D gene (5 bases). Germline loops: CDR1 LNHDA, CDR2 SQIVND (reference sequence). The V end was cut by 8 bases, the J end by 0 bases, with 14 bases between. The CDR3 runs 16 residues. The CDR3 DNA sequence: TGTGCCAGTTTCAGGACTGCTAACTCTGGGGCCAACGTCCTGACTTTC. Translated, it gives CASFRTANSGANVLTF.

This sequence joins TRBV30 and TRBJ1-3, with TRBD1 matching 7 bases. J lost 3 bases, V lost 5 bases, and 4 bases had no gene match. This CDR3 has 13 amino acids. The germline V gene has CDR1 GTSNPN and CDR2 SVGIG (reference sequence). This chain's CDR3 is CAWRRQGGNTIYF. The CDR3, as DNA: TGTGCCTGGCGGCGACAGGGTGGAAACACCATATATTTT.

This chain joins TRBV2 and TRBJ1-4; D not certain. Germline V gene sequence: CDR1 SNHLY, CDR2 FYNNEI. The CDR3 extends over 15 amino acids. Trimming pared 6 bases from V and 5 bases from J, leaving 16 bases between. For the CDR3, the DNA is TGTGCCAGCAGCCCCAAGACGGGAGTGAATGAAAAACTGTTTTTT. Its protein is CASSPKTGVNEKLFF.

V and J are TRBV18 and TRBJ2-7; D possibly corresponds to TRBD1 (6 bases). V lost 3 bases and J 0 bases, leaving 12 bases between the germline ends. The V gene's germline CDR1 is KGHSH and CDR2 LQKENI. The CDR3 has 15 residues. The DNA for the CDR3 is TGTGCCAGCTCACCCCCGGGACACTACTCCTACGAGCAGTACTTC. Protein product: CASSPPGHYSYEQYF.

The V call is TRBV28, the J call TRBJ1-1, with 8 bases fitting TRBD1. With V trimmed by 10 bases and J by 1 base, 5 bases remained unmatched. The CDR3 is made up of 13 amino acids. The germline V gene has CDR1 MDHEN and CDR2 SYDVKM. CDR3 coding DNA: TGTGCCACCCGGGACAGGTCGAACACTGAAGCTTTCTTT. Residues: CATRDRSNTEAFF.

J is TRBJ1-1 and V is TRBV10-3; unclear D gene. Germline loops: CDR1 ENHRY, CDR2 SYGVKD. The CDR3 spans 14 residues. Trimming took 0 bases from V and 3 from J, leaving 8 bases between them. CDR3 nucleotides: TGTGCCATCAGTGAGTCGACGGGGTACACTGAAGCTTTCTTT. This translates into CAISESTGYTEAFF.

CDR3 sequence: CASSALADLSYEQYF. DNA of the CDR3: TGTGCCAGCAGCGCCCTAGCGGACCTCTCCTACGAGCAGTACTTC. The chain couples TRBV7-6 to TRBJ2-5, with 7 positions matching TRBD2. The DNA end favors TRBJ2-7, so the J call may be wrong. Germline V gene lookup returns CDR1 SGHVS and CDR2 FNYEAQ. CDR3 length: 15 residues.

The chain uses TRBV5-8 and TRBJ1-5; possible D gene TRBD1, 6 bases. CDR1 and CDR2 (germline): SGHTS, YDEGEE. V lost 1 base and J lost 7, with 12 bases in between. The CDR3 is made up of 14 amino acids. This CDR3 is CASSLRGGPQPQHF. The CDR3 DNA reads as TGTGCCAGCAGCTTGAGGGGGGGCCCACAGCCCCAGCATTTT.

CDR3 nucleotides: TGTGCCACCAGCAGAGATCGGGAGGCGGGAGGCACAGATACGCAGTATTTT. Its protein product is CATSRDREAGGTDTQYF. This sequence joins TRBV15 and TRBJ2-3; TRBD2 matches at 7 bases. CDR3 size: 17 residues. CDR1 and CDR2 from the germline V gene are LNHNV and YYDKDF (reference sequence). The J segment lost 1 base and the V segment lost 0 bases, leaving 7 bases of the junction unmatched.

The chain's CDR3 is CASSFVQGGYEQYF. The CDR3 DNA follows: TGTGCCAGCAGCTTCGTACAAGGGGGATACGAGCAGTACTTC. This chain links TRBV7-2 with TRBJ2-7, with D possibly TRBD1 on 6 matching bases. The germline CDR1 and CDR2 sequences are SGHTA and FQGNSA. The CDR3 has 14 residues. V gave up 3 bases and J gave up 4 bases, with 13 bases separating them.

The genes are TRBV5-4 and TRBJ2-7; D call uncertain. Between the trimmed V and J ends, which lost 4 bases and 4 bases, there was a span of 12 bases. This CDR3 spans 13 amino acids. Germline CDR1 and CDR2: SGHNT and YYREEE (reference sequence). The CDR3 coding sequence is TGTGCCAGCAGCCAGTCGACGGAGTACGAGCAGTACTTC. It translates to CASSQSTEYEQYF.

Remarks on this clone: The junction and the germline gene differ at one end; a read error may be behind it. This chain joins TRBV30 and TRBJ2-7; 7 bases are shared with TRBD2. CDR3 size: 11 residues. Per germline, CDR1 GTSNPN and CDR2 SVGIG (reference sequence). DNA of the CDR3: TGTGCCTGGACGACTAGCTACAAGCAGTACTTC. Protein sequence: CAWTTSYKQYF.

The J gene is TRBJ2-5, the V gene TRBV13; D possibly corresponds to TRBD1 (6 bases). Deletions cut 5 bases from V and 7 bases from J, with 20 bases between. The CDR3 sequence is 15 residues long. The V gene's germline CDR1 is PRHDT and CDR2 FYEKMQ (reference sequence). The DNA for the CDR3 is TGTGCCAGCAGCCTAACCCACGGGAACAGGGTGACCCAGTACTTC. Encoded protein: CASSLTHGNRVTQYF.

The rearrangement joins TRBV7-7 to TRBJ2-7, with D tentatively TRBD1 (6 bases). The length of the CDR3 is 15 residues. Germline V gene sequence: CDR1 SSHAT, CDR2 FNYEAQ (reference sequence). V shed 5 bases and J shed 0 bases, with 14 bases lying between them. The CDR3 is CASSPNRASSYEQYF. The DNA for the CDR3 is TGTGCCAGCAGCCCTAACAGGGCAAGCTCCTACGAGCAGTACTTC. Drawing the rest from reference TRBV7-7 and TRBJ2-7, the complete variable domain is GAGVSQSPRYKVTKRGQDVTLRCDPISSHATLYWYQQALGQGPEFLTYFNYEAQPDKSGLPSDRFSAERPEGSISTLTIQRTEQRDSAMYRCASSPNRASSYEQYFGPGTRLTVT.

CDR3 in amino acids: CASSSGQGVIRRADTQYF. In DNA form, the CDR3 reads TGTGCCAGCAGTTCGGGACAGGGCGTAATAAGGAGGGCAGATACGCAGTATTTT. The chain recombines TRBV27 with TRBJ2-3, with 9 bases fitting TRBD1. J lost 4 bases, V lost 4 bases, and 15 bases had no gene match. Germline CDR1 is MNHEY and CDR2 is SMNVEV (reference sequence). CDR3 length: 18 residues.

J is TRBJ2-3 and V is TRBV19; possibly TRBD1 for D (5 bases). The ends were cut back, 5 bases at V and 4 bases at J, with 10 bases in the middle. The CDR3 has 13 residues. Germline V lookup: CDR1 LNHDA, CDR2 SQIVND (reference sequence). CDR3 amino acids: CASSVLGADTQYF. The CDR3 DNA reads as TGTGCCAGTAGTGTCCTAGGGGCAGATACGCAGTATTTT.

The chain is built from TRBV5-1 and TRBJ1-3, with D unresolved. V lost 0 bases and J 0 bases, leaving 7 bases between the germline ends. The V gene's germline CDR1 is SGHRS and CDR2 YFSETQ. The CDR3 length is 15 residues. The CDR3 is CASSLDGDSGNTIYF. Written as DNA, the CDR3 is TGCGCCAGCAGCTTGGACGGAGACTCTGGAAACACCATATATTTT.

The J gene is TRBJ1-4, the V gene TRBV6-1; perhaps TRBD1 as D (6 bases). The V end lost 6 bases, the J end lost 7 bases, and 12 bases lay between the germline ends. The germline CDR1 and CDR2 sequences are MNHNS and SASEGT. CDR3 length: 13 amino acids. The CDR3 DNA is TGTGCCAGCAGGACGGGACATGTTGAAAAACTGTTTTTT. This codes for CASRTGHVEKLFF.

The rearrangement joins TRBV2 to TRBJ1-2; D is ambiguous. Germline CDR1 and CDR2: SNHLY and FYNNEI. V was cut by 4 bases and J by 0 bases, with 9 bases left in between. CDR3 size: 14 residues. CDR3 nucleotide sequence: TGTGCCAGCAGTGGTTTCCTATCTAACTATGGCTACACCTTC. Protein sequence: CASSGFLSNYGYTF.

V gene TRBV10-3 combines with J gene TRBJ2-5, with TRBD2 identical over 10 bases. The tail of the sequence fits TRBJ2-7 better, so the J call may be wrong. The CDR3 runs 16 residues. Germline CDR1 reads ENHRY; CDR2 reads SYGVKD. This CDR3 is CAIRGGAGGISYEQYF. The CDR3 nucleotides are TGTGCCATCAGGGGAGGAGCGGGAGGGATCTCCTACGAGCAGTACTTC.

This clone was detected once. V is TRBV5-1 and J is TRBJ2-4; D is possibly TRBD1 (6 bases). This CDR3 has 14 residues. Germline CDR1 and CDR2: SGHRS and YFSETQ. V gave up 2 bases and J gave up 8 bases, with 14 bases separating them. CDR3 bases: TGCGCCAGCAGCTTCCGACAGGTTCCGGACATTCAGTACTTC. This sequence encodes CASSFRQVPDIQYF.

This chain uses TRBV11-2 with TRBJ1-2, with TRBD1 as a possible D gene (5 bases). The CDR3 extends over 15 amino acids. Trimming took 2 bases from V and 2 from J, leaving 12 bases between them. Germline CDR1 and CDR2: SGHAT and FQNNGV. The CDR3 loop reads CASSLTPQGNYGYTF. CDR3 bases: TGTGCCAGCAGCTTAACCCCCCAGGGAAACTATGGCTACACCTTC.

The rearrangement uses TRBV6-6 and TRBJ1-2; no clear D gene. Trimming pared 4 bases from V and 5 bases from J, leaving 11 bases between. From germline, CDR1 is MNHNY and CDR2 SVGAGI (reference sequence). The CDR3 is 13 amino acids. The CDR3 DNA reads TGTGCCAGCAGTTTCCTTTCCCCGTATGGCTACACCTTC. It translates to CASSFLSPYGYTF.

V is TRBV19 and J is TRBJ2-3, with D possibly TRBD2 on 5 matching bases. The CDR3 has 14 residues. The ends were cut back, 3 bases at V and 2 bases at J, with 9 bases in the middle. From germline, CDR1 is LNHDA and CDR2 SQIVND (reference sequence). As DNA, the CDR3 is TGTGCCAGTAGTATCGGACTTAACACAGATACGCAGTATTTT. It specifies CASSIGLNTDTQYF.

V usage is TRBV4-2 and J usage is TRBJ2-1; 9 positions match TRBD2. Germline V gene data show CDR1 as LGHNA and CDR2 as YNFKEQ. With 0 bases clipped from V and 15 bases from J, the junction kept 9 bases outside the gene matches. The CDR3 is 14 residues long. CDR3 loop: CASSQDLLGLASFF. The CDR3 DNA follows: TGTGCCAGCAGCCAAGATCTTTTAGGACTAGCGTCGTTCTTC.